The text below deals with one T cell receptor beta chain. Its cognate antigen is unknown. The sample is drawn from a study of T cells in Graves' hyperthyroidism and ophthalmopathy. General study results and limits: Most thyroid clonotypes expanded above 0.001 appeared in blood too. For ophthalmopathy, model prediction preceded onset by a median about 6.4 months.

The TCR beta CDR3 regions underwent amplification using RNA transcripts as the source. HTBI primers were employed in a first-round RT-PCR of the TCR CDR3. TCRdb re-called the multiplex PCR reads through MiXCR, storing one row per CDR3 protein. This table holds about 420,000 distinct CDR3 sequences, around 16% found once. Graves' hyperthyroidism showing no ophthalmopathy progression within 18 months was considered stable. Diagnoses used clinical symptoms, serum thyroxine and TRAb, thyroid ultrasound and orbital computed tomography. The CDR3 sequence is 15 residues long. CDR1 is PRHDT, CDR2 FYEKMQ, per germline (reference sequence). V lost 1 base, J lost 4 bases, and 11 bases lay in between.

Sample: blood. The receptor's source is a woman under 30 with Graves' hyperthyroidism. The chain joins TRBV13 to TRBJ1-3; D might be TRBD1 (6 bases). CDR3 nucleotides: TGTGCCAGCAGCTTAGCAGGGGCGTTGGGAAACACCATATATTTT. Translation: CASSLAGALGNTIYF.